Listed below are T cell receptor beta chains from one sample, sequenced in a study of immune cell composition in non-small cell lung cancer. Data came from immunoSEQ multiplex PCR; TCRdb stores just in-frame clones and leaves some out. This table has about 1,900 clones, approximately 80% appearing once. The sample consisted of lung tumor tissue. The receptor set was obtained from a human donor with non-small cell lung cancer. Each CDR3 is given with its conserved first and last residue. The order of the fields is CDR3 length, D gene, V gene, J gene, clone size, CDR3 DNA, CDR3 protein. A D gene is named only where the DNA matches it firmly. Expanded clones are given a class, and other clones once, few, many or no size at all.

>18|NA|TRBV28|TRBJ2-3|NA
TGTGCCAGCACGGGGGGGACAGGGTCAATGCGTCTGGCAGATACGCAGTATTTT
CASTGGTGSMRLADTQYF
>13|NA|TRBV13|TRBJ2-1|NA
TGTGCCAGCAGCCAGGGAAGGGACCGTGAGCAGTTCTTC
CASSQGRDREQFF
>14|NA|TRBV28|TRBJ2-7|NA
TGTGCCAGCAGTCCGGTGGGCAGTACCTACGAGCAGTACTTC
CASSPVGSTYEQYF
>13|NA|TRBV18|TRBJ1-2|NA
TGTGCCAGCTCAGGCCACCCCGTCTATGGCTACACCTTC
CASSGHPVYGYTF
>14|NA|TRBV2|TRBJ2-5|NA
TGTGCCAGCAGTGATTTCGGGGACCAAGAGACCCAGTACTTC
CASSDFGDQETQYF
>11|NA|TRBV29-1|TRBJ1-2|NA
TGCAGCGTTCCCGCTAACTATGGCTACACCTTC
CSVPANYGYTF
>19|TRBD1|TRBV28|TRBJ2-2|hyperexpanded
TGTGCCAGCCTACGAGGGACAGGGGCTGGCCTCCGATATGGGGGGGAGCTGTTTTTT
CASLRGTGAGLRYGGELFF
>13|NA|TRBV4-1|TRBJ1-1|NA
TGCGCCAGCAGCCCACAGGTTCGCACTGAAGCTTTCTTT
CASSPQVRTEAFF
>16|TRBD2|TRBV4-3|TRBJ2-7|few
TGCGCCAGCAGCCAAGATACGGGAGGGCCCGCGGGTGAGCAGTACTTC
CASSQDTGGPAGEQYF
>16|TRBD2|TRBV11-3|TRBJ2-3|NA
TGTGCCAGCAGCTCGAGGACTAGCGGGGGGGAAGATACGCAGTATTTT
CASSSRTSGGEDTQYF
>16|NA|TRBV5-1|TRBJ2-3|NA
TGCGCCAGCAGCTTGGGGTTCCAGTATATCACAGATACGCAGTATTTT
CASSLGFQYITDTQYF
>14|NA|TRBV4-3|TRBJ1-3|few
TGCGCCAGCAGCCCCGGGGGTTCTGGAAACACCATATATTTT
CASSPGGSGNTIYF
>15|NA|TRBV5-4|TRBJ1-1|NA
TGTGCCAGCAGCTCCGCCGGGGGGAGTTACACTGAAGCTTTCTTT
CASSSAGGSYTEAFF
>15|TRBD1|TRBV10-3|TRBJ1-2|NA
TGTGCCATCAGTGACTGGACAGGGGGCGTGAATTCCTACACCTTC
CAISDWTGGVNSYTF
>16|TRBD1|TRBV4-2|TRBJ1-5|few
TGTGCCAGCAGCCAGATGCCAGGGGGTAGGGATCAGCCCCAGCATTTT
CASSQMPGGRDQPQHF
>13|NA|TRBV18|TRBJ1-5|few
TGTGCCAGCTCACCCTCAGGGGCTCAGCCCCAGCATTTT
CASSPSGAQPQHF
>14|TRBD1|TRBV25-1|TRBJ2-2|NA
TGTGCCAGCAGTTGGGGGACAGTTTCCGGGGAGCTGTTTTTT
CASSWGTVSGELFF
>14|TRBD2|TRBV7-9|TRBJ2-1|NA
TGTGCCAGCAGCCTAGCGGGGACCTACAATGAGCAGTTCTTC
CASSLAGTYNEQFF
>13|NA|TRBV28|TRBJ1-5|NA
TGTGCCAGCAGTTTTCAGGGCAATCAGCCCCAGCATTTT
CASSFQGNQPQHF
>15|TRBD1|TRBV18|TRBJ1-1|NA
TGTGCCAGCTCACCCACCACGACAGGGAAGGTTGGAGCTTTCTTT
CASSPTTTGKVGAFF
>15|NA|TRBV2|TRBJ1-6|NA
TGTGCCAGCAGTGCAGGACAGTCCTATAATTCACCCCTCCACTTT
CASSAGQSYNSPLHF
>15|TRBD2|TRBV5-1|TRBJ2-1|NA
TGCGCCAGCAGCTTGCTAGCGGGGGAATACAATGAGCAGTTCTTC
CASSLLAGEYNEQFF
>14|TRBD1|TRBV5-1|TRBJ2-1|NA
TGCGCCAGCCAACGACAGGGGAGTTCGAATGAGCAGTTCTTC
CASQRQGSSNEQFF
>15|TRBD1|TRBV9|TRBJ2-1|few
TGTGCCAGCAGCCCGGGACAGGTTTCCTACAATGAGCAGTTCTTC
CASSPGQVSYNEQFF
>17|NA|TRBV7-3|TRBJ2-3|NA
TGTGCCAGCAGCTTAAGTGGGAGGGGGGGAAGCACAGATACGCAGTATTTT
CASSLSGRGGSTDTQYF
>16|TRBD1|TRBV11-1|TRBJ2-2|NA
TGTGCCAGCAGCTTATCCGCAGGGGGCTACACCGGGGAGCTGTTTTTT
CASSLSAGGYTGELFF
>13|NA|TRBV29-1|TRBJ1-2|NA
TGCAGCGTTGAAGATGAGGCCAGGTTTGGCTACACCTTC
CSVEDEARFGYTF
>14|NA|TRBV15|TRBJ2-7|NA
TGTGCCACCAGCCGTACAGGGAGCTCCTACGAGCAGTACTTC
CATSRTGSSYEQYF
>16|NA|TRBV27|TRBJ1-6|once
TGTGCCAGCAGTCTTCTGACAGGCAAAGGGGATTCACCCCTCCACTTT
CASSLLTGKGDSPLHF
>16|TRBD2|TRBV19|TRBJ2-7|large
TGTGCCAGTAGTCCTAGCGGGAGCGCTCTCTCCTACGAGCAGTACTTC
CASSPSGSALSYEQYF
>13|NA|TRBV28|TRBJ1-2|NA
TGTGCCAGCAGTCTGACACCCGACTATGGCTACACCTTC
CASSLTPDYGYTF
>16|TRBD1|TRBV28|TRBJ1-3|NA
TGTGCCAGCAGTTCCACCGGGACAGGGAACGGAAACACCATATATTTT
CASSSTGTGNGNTIYF
>17|NA|TRBV4-3|TRBJ2-7|large
TGCGCCAGCAGCCAATGGCTCTTCGTAACCGGCCCCTACGAGCAGTACTTC
CASSQWLFVTGPYEQYF
>16|TRBD1|TRBV27|TRBJ1-5|NA
TGTGCCAGCAGTTTAACCCGGGACAGGGTCGCTCAGCCCCAGCATTTT
CASSLTRDRVAQPQHF
>13|NA|TRBV9|TRBJ1-5|NA
TGTGCCAGCAGCGTAGTTGGGGATCAGCCCCAGCATTTT
CASSVVGDQPQHF
>14|NA|TRBV19|TRBJ2-1|few
TGTGCCAGTAGTATAGGCTATCCAAACAATGAGCAGTTCTTC
CASSIGYPNNEQFF
>13|NA|TRBV9|TRBJ1-4|NA
TGTGCCAGCAGCGTAGGGGGGAATGAAAAACTGTTTTTT
CASSVGGNEKLFF
>13|NA|TRBV7-9|TRBJ1-1|once
TGTGCCAGCAGCTTAGACGGGGCCCTACGATTTTTCTTT
CASSLDGALRFFF
>14|NA|TRBV25-1|TRBJ2-5|NA
TGTGCCAGCAGTGAATATGGGGGGCAAGAGACCCAGTACTTC
CASSEYGGQETQYF
>14|TRBD1|TRBV5-1|TRBJ2-7|NA
TGCGCCAGCAGCTTCCGGGACAGGCAGGCCGAGCAGTACTTC
CASSFRDRQAEQYF
>13|TRBD1|TRBV30|TRBJ1-5|NA
TGTGCCTGGGGGGGACAGATCAATCAGCCCCAGCATTTT
CAWGGQINQPQHF
>14|TRBD2|TRBV4-2|TRBJ2-7|few
TGTGCCACCTCTAGGGGACTAGGGAAATACGAGCAGTACTTC
CATSRGLGKYEQYF
>12|NA|TRBV19|TRBJ1-1|NA
TGTGCCAGTAGTATAAGTGTCAGAGAAGCTTTCTTT
CASSISVREAFF
>17|TRBD2|TRBV2|TRBJ2-2|once
TGTGCCAGCAGGATACACGGGACTAGCGGGACGGCCGGGGAGCTGTTTTTT
CASRIHGTSGTAGELFF
>13|NA|TRBV27|TRBJ1-2|NA
TGTGCCAGCAGTCCGACGGGCGCCCGTGGCTACACCTTC
CASSPTGARGYTF
>16|TRBD2|TRBV6-4|TRBJ2-3|NA
TGTGCCAGCAGTGACGCCGGGACTAGCGGGGTGGATACGCAGTATTTT
CASSDAGTSGVDTQYF
>13|TRBD1|TRBV29-1|TRBJ1-1|once
TGCAGCGGCAGGGGACAGCAGACGACTGAAGCTTTCTTT
CSGRGQQTTEAFF
>16|TRBD2|TRBV11-2|TRBJ2-1|NA
TGTGCCAGCAGCTTACCCCCCCGGGGGGGGTACAATGAGCAGTTCTTC
CASSLPPRGGYNEQFF
>17|NA|TRBV19|TRBJ2-7|NA
TGTGCCAGTAGTATCGAGGCCGCCGGGTTGGGCTCCTACGAGCAGTACTTC
CASSIEAAGLGSYEQYF
>13|NA|TRBV28|TRBJ2-5|once
TGTGCCAGCAGTTTAAACTACCAAGAGACCCAGTACTTC
CASSLNYQETQYF
>14|TRBD2|TRBV10-3|TRBJ2-7|NA
TGTGCCATCAGTACAGGAGCGGGGGGGGACGAGCAGTACTTC
CAISTGAGGDEQYF
>15|TRBD1|TRBV18|TRBJ1-2|NA
TGTGCCAGCTCACCACGGGTAGGGGGCGCGTCCGGCTACACCTTC
CASSPRVGGASGYTF
>14|TRBD1|TRBV11-2|TRBJ1-6|NA
TGTGCCAGCACCCCTTCCCCAGGGGGTTCACCCCTCCACTTT
CASTPSPGGSPLHF